These 17 T cell receptor beta chains originate from one sample sequenced in a study of blood T cell repertoires in COVID-19. Method: immunoSEQ multiplex PCR; TCRdb's copy keeps in-frame clones and lacks some. The sample shows approximately 260,000 clones, 75% to 90% of them seen only once. The sample comprised peripheral blood. The source is a woman between 40 and 55 years old with acute or convalescent COVID-19.

The chain carries TRBV5-1 and TRBJ1-2; 10 bases agree with TRBD1. The CDR3 is 15 residues long. Germline assignment: CDR1 SGHRS and CDR2 YFSETQ. Trimming at V came to 2 bases and at J to 4 bases, leaving 5 bases not matched to a gene. The CDR3 bases are TGCGCCAGCAGCTTTCTCGGACAGGGGGGCTATGGCTACACCTTC. Translation: CASSFLGQGGYGYTF.

V usage is TRBV18 and J usage is TRBJ1-2; tentative D call: TRBD1 (6 bases). The CDR3 sequence is 12 residues long. V dropped 3 bases and J dropped 6 bases, with 8 bases sitting between them. Germline V gives CDR1 KGHSH, CDR2 LQKENI. Written as DNA, the CDR3 is TGTGCCAGCTCACCCTACAGGGATGGCTACACCTTC. This gives the protein CASSPYRDGYTF.

V and J are TRBV5-4 and TRBJ1-2, with 7 bases aligning to TRBD1. The CDR3 has 14 amino acids. Germline CDR1 and CDR2: SGHNT and YYREEE (reference sequence). The trim removed 0 bases at V and 13 bases at J, leaving 12 bases unmatched. The CDR3 DNA follows: TGTGCCAGCAGCTTGGTTGGGGACACAGGGGTTCCCACCTTC. Residues: CASSLVGDTGVPTF.

This sequence joins TRBV19 and TRBJ2-1; unclear D gene. In germline, CDR1 is LNHDA, CDR2 SQIVND (reference sequence). This CDR3 has 15 amino acids. Trimming took 3 bases from V and 4 from J, leaving 13 bases between them. CDR3 sequence reads: CASSIGDPSYNEQFF. The CDR3 DNA is TGTGCCAGTAGTATCGGAGACCCTAGTTACAATGAGCAGTTCTTC.

CDR3 bases: TGTGCCAGCAGCCTGACAGGGGGTGTGAAAGGGACCCAGTACTTC. Residues: CASSLTGGVKGTQYF. The V and J genes are TRBV3-1 (or the pseudogene TRBV3-2) and TRBJ2-5, with 9 bases that match TRBD1. Germline CDR1 and CDR2: LGHDT and YNNKEL (reference sequence). The CDR3 is made up of 15 amino acids. Trimming at V came to 4 bases and at J to 7 bases, leaving 10 bases not matched to a gene.

This clone was counted a few times. This chain joins TRBV18 and TRBJ1-1; possibly TRBD1 for D (6 bases). The CDR3 spans 14 residues. From germline, CDR1 is KGHSH and CDR2 LQKENI. Trimming pared 3 bases from V and 1 base from J, leaving 9 bases between. CDR3 protein: CASSPSQGNTEAFF. CDR3 sequence (DNA): TGTGCCAGCTCACCGTCACAGGGGAACACTGAAGCTTTCTTT.

This chain links TRBV4-1 with TRBJ1-5; a possible D gene is TRBD1 (5 bases). Germline V CDR1 and CDR2: MGHRA, YSYEKL. Trimming shortened V by 0 bases and J by 9 bases, and 12 bases separated the two germline ends. The CDR3 contains 14 residues. DNA for the CDR3: TGCGCCAGCAGCCAAGACCAGGGCGTGGGGCCCCAGCATTTT. Its protein product is CASSQDQGVGPQHF.

The rearrangement joins TRBV5-6 to TRBJ1-2; the match to TRBD1 covers 11 bases. CDR1 is SGHDT and CDR2 is YYEEEE in the germline V gene. This CDR3 has 16 amino acids. V lost 0 bases to trimming and J lost 7 bases; unmatched junction nucleotides: 8. CDR3 bases: TGTGCCAGCAGCTTGGCGATGGGACAGGGGGTAGTTGGCTACACCTTC. Translating it yields CASSLAMGQGVVGYTF.

This chain connects TRBV13 to TRBJ2-6; 8 bases fit TRBD2. Germline V gene sequence: CDR1 PRHDT, CDR2 FYEKMQ (reference sequence). This CDR3 spans 21 amino acids. The V and J ends lost 4 bases and 0 bases, in that order; junction bases with no gene match: 17. The DNA for the CDR3 is TGTGCCAGCAGCTCAGGGCCCCGACGGGGGGGCAAACTCTCTGGGGCCAACGTCCTGACTTTC. This codes for CASSSGPRRGGKLSGANVLTF.

This clone was picked up one time. The rearrangement joins TRBV7-6 to TRBJ2-3; 7 bases match TRBD2. V trimming: 1 base; J trimming: 2 bases; junction bases outside the gene matches: 6. The germline gives CDR1 SGHVS, CDR2 FNYEAQ. The CDR3 extends over 16 amino acids. Here the CDR3 DNA reads TGTGCCAGCAGCTTAGAGAGCGGGGCGATCACAGATACGCAGTATTTT. This sequence encodes CASSLESGAITDTQYF.

The chain carries TRBV20-1 and TRBJ1-2; 10 nucleotides agree with TRBD1. The CDR3 covers 14 residues. Trimming cost V 3 bases and J 7 bases; bases outside gene matches: 8. The germline CDR1 and CDR2 sequences are DFQATT and SNEGSKA (reference sequence). DNA of the CDR3: TGCAGTGCTAGTCTAGATGGACAGGGGGGTGGCTACACCTTC. Its translation: CSASLDGQGGGYTF.

The gene calls are TRBV13 and TRBJ1-2; the match to TRBD1 covers 7 bases. The ends lost 0 bases at V and 9 bases at J; junction bases unmatched: 4. Germline values: CDR1 PRHDT, CDR2 FYEKMQ (reference sequence). CDR3 length equals 13 residues. This CDR3 reads CASSLGGGNSYTF. CDR3 DNA sequence: TGTGCCAGCAGCTTAGGAGGGGGCAATAGCTACACCTTC.

This chain joins TRBV2 and TRBJ1-1, with D possibly TRBD1 on 6 matching bases. CDR1 and CDR2 from the germline V gene are SNHLY and FYNNEI. The V gene lost 4 bases and the J gene lost 7 bases, with 10 bases spanning the gap. The CDR3 runs to 12 residues. This CDR3 is CASSARTVEAFF. CDR3 nucleotides: TGTGCCAGCAGTGCACGGACAGTTGAAGCTTTCTTT. The full variable domain, completed using reference TRBV2 and TRBJ1-1, is EPEVTQTPSHQVTQMGQEVILRCVPISNHLYFYWYRQILGQKVEFLVSFYNNEISEKSEIFDDQFSVERPDGSNFTLKIRSTKLEDSAMYFCASSARTVEAFFGQGTRLTVV.

The V call is TRBV12-5, the J call TRBJ1-1, with a tentative D call TRBD1 (5 bases). The CDR3 is made up of 14 amino acids. The V end lost 5 bases, the J end lost 0 bases, and 10 bases lay between the germline ends. Germline V gene lookup returns CDR1 LGHNT and CDR2 FRNRAP. The CDR3 region is CASGPDSVNTEAFF. CDR3 coding DNA: TGTGCTAGTGGTCCCGACAGCGTGAACACTGAAGCTTTCTTT.

The gene calls are TRBV2 and TRBJ2-6; D is unclear. The CDR3 sequence is 14 residues long. V was shortened by 4 bases and J by 0 bases, with 4 bases between the two germline ends. Germline CDR1 SNHLY, CDR2 FYNNEI. CDR3 bases: TGTGCCAGCAGTGTCCACTCTGGGGCCAACGTCCTGACTTTC. Protein sequence: CASSVHSGANVLTF.

The rearrangement links TRBV6-4 to TRBJ2-3; D might be TRBD2 (5 bases). This CDR3 is 16 amino acids long. Per the germline V gene, CDR1 is MRHNA and CDR2 is SNTAGT. Trimming removed 0 bases from V and 2 bases from J, with 12 bases in between. The CDR3 is CASSDSRVQTTDTQYF. For the CDR3, the DNA is TGTGCCAGCAGTGACTCGAGGGTTCAGACCACAGATACGCAGTATTTT.

V usage is TRBV4-2 and J usage is TRBJ1-2; no firm D call. The CDR3 consists of 11 residues. The ends were cut back, 5 bases at V and 5 bases at J, with 6 bases in the middle. Germline values: CDR1 LGHNA, CDR2 YNFKEQ. This CDR3 is CASSERYGYTF. CDR3 sequence (DNA): TGTGCCAGCAGCGAACGGTATGGCTACACCTTC.